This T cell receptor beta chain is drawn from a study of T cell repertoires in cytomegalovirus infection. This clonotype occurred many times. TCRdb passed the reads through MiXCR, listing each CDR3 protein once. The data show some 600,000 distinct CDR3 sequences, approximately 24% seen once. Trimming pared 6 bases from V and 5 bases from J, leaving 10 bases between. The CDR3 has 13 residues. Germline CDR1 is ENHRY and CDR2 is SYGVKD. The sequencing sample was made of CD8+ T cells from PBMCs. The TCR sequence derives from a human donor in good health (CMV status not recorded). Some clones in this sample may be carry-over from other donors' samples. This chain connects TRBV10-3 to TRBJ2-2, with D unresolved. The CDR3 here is CAIRVRVTGELFF. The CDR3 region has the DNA TGTGCCATCAGAGTAAGGGTTACCGGGGAGCTGTTTTTT.